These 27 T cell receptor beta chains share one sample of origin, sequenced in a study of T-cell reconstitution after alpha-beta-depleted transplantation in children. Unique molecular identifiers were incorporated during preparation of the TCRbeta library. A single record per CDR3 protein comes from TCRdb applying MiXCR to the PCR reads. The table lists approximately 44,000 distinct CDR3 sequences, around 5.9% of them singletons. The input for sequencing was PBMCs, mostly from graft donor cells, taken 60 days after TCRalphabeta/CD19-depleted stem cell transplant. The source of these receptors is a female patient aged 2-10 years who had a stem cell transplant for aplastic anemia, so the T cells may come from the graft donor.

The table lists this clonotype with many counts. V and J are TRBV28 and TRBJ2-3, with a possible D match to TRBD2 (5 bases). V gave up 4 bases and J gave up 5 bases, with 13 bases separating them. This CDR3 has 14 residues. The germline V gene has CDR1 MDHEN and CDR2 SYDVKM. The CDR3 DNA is TGTGCCAGCAGTTCGGAAGGTGAGGGAGATACGCAGTATTTT. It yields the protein CASSSEGEGDTQYF.

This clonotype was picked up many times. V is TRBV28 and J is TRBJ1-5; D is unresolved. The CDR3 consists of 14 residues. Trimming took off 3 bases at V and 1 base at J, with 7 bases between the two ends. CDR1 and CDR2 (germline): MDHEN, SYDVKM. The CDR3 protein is CASSFPSSNQPQHF. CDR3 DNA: TGTGCCAGCAGTTTTCCCTCGAGCAATCAGCCCCAGCATTTT.

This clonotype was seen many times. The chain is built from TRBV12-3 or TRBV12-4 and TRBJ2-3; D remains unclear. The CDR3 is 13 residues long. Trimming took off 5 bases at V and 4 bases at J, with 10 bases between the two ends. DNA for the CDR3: TGTGCCAGCAGTCCGATAGGATCAGATACGCAGTATTTT. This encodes CASSPIGSDTQYF.

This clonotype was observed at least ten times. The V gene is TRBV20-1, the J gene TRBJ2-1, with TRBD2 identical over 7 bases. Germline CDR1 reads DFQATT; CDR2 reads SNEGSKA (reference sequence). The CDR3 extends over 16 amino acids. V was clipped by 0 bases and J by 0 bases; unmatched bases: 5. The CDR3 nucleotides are TGCAGTGCTAGAGATCCGCTAGCGGCCTCCTACAATGAGCAGTTCTTC. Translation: CSARDPLAASYNEQFF.

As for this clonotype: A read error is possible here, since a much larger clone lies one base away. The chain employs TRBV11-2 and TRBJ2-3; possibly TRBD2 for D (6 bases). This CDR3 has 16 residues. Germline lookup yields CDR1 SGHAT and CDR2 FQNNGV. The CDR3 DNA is TGTGCCAGAAGCTTAATGTCGGCGGGGTCCACAGATACGCAGTATTTT. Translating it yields CARSLMSAGSTDTQYF.

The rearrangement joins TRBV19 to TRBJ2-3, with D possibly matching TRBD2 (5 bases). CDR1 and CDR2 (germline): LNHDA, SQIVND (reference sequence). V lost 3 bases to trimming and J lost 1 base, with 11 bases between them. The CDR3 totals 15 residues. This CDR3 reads CASSIRDGGTDTQYF. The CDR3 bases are TGTGCCAGTAGTATCCGAGACGGGGGCACAGATACGCAGTATTTT.

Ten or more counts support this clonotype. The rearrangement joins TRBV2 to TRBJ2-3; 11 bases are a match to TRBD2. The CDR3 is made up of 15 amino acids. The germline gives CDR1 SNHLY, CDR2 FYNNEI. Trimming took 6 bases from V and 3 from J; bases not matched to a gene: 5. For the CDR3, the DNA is TGTGCCAGCAGGATAGCGGGGGGGCGAACAGATACGCAGTATTTT. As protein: CASRIAGGRTDTQYF. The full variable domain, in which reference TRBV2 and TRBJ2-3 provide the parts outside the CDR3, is EPEVTQTPSHQVTQMGQEVILRCVPISNHLYFYWYRQILGQKVEFLVSFYNNEISEKSEIFDDQFSVERPDGSNFTLKIRSTKLEDSAMYFCASRIAGGRTDTQYFGPGTRLTVL.

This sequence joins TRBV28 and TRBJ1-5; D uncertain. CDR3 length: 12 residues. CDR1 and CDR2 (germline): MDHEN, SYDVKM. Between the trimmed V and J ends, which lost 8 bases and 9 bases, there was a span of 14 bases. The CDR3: CASGWKVGPQHF. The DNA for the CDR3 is TGTGCCAGCGGATGGAAGGTAGGGCCCCAGCATTTT.

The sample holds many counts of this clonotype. As DNA, the CDR3 is TGTGCCAGCAGTTTAACTAGCGGCCAAGAGACCCAGTACTTC. Translation gives CASSLTSGQETQYF. The chain employs TRBV12-3 or TRBV12-4 and TRBJ2-5; TRBD2 agrees at 8 bases. There are 14 residues in the CDR3. Trimming at V came to 2 bases and at J to 1 base, leaving 0 bases not matched to a gene.

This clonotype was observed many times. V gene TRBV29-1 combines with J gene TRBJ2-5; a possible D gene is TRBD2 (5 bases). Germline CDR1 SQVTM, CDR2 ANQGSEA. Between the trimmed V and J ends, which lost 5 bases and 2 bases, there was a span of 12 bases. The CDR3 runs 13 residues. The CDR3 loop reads CSVRDPRQETQYF. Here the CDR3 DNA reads TGCAGCGTTCGGGATCCGAGGCAAGAGACCCAGTACTTC.

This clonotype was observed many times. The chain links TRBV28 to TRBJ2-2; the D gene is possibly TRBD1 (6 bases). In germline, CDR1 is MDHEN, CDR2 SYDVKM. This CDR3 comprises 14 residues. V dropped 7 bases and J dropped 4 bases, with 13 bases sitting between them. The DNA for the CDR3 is TGTGCCAGCACCTTAAACAGGGCCACCGGGGAGCTGTTTTTT. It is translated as CASTLNRATGELFF.

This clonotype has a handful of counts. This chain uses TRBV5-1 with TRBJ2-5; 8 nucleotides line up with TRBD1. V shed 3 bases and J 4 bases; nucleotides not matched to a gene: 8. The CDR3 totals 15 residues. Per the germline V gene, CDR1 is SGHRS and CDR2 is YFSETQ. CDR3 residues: CASSYLGQGAETQYF. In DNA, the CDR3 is TGCGCCAGCAGCTACCTCGGTCAGGGGGCAGAGACCCAGTACTTC.

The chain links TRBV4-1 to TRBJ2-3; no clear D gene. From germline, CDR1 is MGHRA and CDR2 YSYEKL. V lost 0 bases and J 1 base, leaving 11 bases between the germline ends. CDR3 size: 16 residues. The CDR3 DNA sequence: TGCGCCAGCAGCCAAGATATAGGGAAAGGCACAGATACGCAGTATTTT. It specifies CASSQDIGKGTDTQYF.

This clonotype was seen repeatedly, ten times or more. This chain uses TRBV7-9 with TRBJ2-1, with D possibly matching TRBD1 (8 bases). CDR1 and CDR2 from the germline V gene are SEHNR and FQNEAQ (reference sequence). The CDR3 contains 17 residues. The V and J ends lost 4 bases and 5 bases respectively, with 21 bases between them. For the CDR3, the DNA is TGTGCCAGCAGCTCAATTTGGGGAGGGACAGGCAACAATGAGCAGTTCTTC. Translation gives CASSSIWGGTGNNEQFF.

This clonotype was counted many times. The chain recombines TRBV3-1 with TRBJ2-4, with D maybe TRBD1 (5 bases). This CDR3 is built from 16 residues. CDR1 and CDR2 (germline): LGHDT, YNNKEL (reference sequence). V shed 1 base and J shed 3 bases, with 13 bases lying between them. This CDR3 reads CASSQVGQGSKNIQYF. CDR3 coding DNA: TGTGCCAGCAGCCAAGTAGGGCAGGGTAGCAAAAACATTCAGTACTTC.

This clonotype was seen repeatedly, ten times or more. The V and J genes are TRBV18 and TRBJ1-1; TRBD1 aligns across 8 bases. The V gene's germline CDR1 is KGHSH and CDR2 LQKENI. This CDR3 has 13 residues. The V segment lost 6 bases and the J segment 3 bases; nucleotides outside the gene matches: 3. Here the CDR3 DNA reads TGTGCCAGCTCTCAGGACAGGGACACTGAAGCTTTCTTT. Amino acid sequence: CASSQDRDTEAFF. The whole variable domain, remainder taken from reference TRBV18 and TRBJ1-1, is NAGVMQNPRHLVRRRGQEARLRCSPMKGHSHVYWYRQLPEEGLKFMVYLQKENIIDESGMPKERFSAEFPKEGPSILRIQQVVRGDSAAYFCASSQDRDTEAFFGQGTRLTVV.

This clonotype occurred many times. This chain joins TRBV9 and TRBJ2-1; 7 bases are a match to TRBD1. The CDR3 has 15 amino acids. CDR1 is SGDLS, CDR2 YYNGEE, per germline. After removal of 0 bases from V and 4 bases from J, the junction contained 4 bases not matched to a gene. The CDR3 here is CASSVGGTVYNEQFF. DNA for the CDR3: TGTGCCAGCAGCGTAGGAGGGACAGTTTACAATGAGCAGTTCTTC.

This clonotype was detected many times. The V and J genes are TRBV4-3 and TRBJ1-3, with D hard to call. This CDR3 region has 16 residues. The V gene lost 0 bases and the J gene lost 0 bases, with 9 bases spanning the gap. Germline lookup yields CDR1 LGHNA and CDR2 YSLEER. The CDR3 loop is CASSQDKASSGNTIYF. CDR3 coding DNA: TGCGCCAGCAGCCAAGATAAGGCCTCCTCTGGAAACACCATATATTTT.

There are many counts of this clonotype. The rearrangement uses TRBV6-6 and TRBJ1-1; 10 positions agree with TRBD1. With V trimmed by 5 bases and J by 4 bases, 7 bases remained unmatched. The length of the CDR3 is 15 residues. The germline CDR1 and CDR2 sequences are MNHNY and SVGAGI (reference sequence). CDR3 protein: CASSHLGQGRTEAFF. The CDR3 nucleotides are TGTGCCAGCAGTCACCTGGGACAGGGGCGCACTGAAGCTTTCTTT.

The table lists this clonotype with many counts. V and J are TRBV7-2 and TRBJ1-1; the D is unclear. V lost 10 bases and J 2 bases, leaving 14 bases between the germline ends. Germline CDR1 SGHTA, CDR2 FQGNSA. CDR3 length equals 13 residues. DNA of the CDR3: TGTGCCACCGTCTGGTCTGGAAACACTGAAGCTTTCTTT. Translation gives CATVWSGNTEAFF.

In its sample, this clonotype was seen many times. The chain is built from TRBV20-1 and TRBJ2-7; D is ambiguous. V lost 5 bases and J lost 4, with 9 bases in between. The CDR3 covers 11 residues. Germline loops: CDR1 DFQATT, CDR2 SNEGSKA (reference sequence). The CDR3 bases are TGCAGTGCTGTCGGAGTGTACGAGCAGTACTTC. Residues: CSAVGVYEQYF.

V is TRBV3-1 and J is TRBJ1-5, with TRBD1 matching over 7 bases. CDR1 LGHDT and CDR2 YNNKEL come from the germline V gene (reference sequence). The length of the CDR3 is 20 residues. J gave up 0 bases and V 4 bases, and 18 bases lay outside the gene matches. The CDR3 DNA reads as TGTGCCAGCAGCCCCCCCCGAGCAACAGGGGTACCACATAGCAATCAGCCCCAGCATTTT. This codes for CASSPPRATGVPHSNQPQHF.

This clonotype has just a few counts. The chain's CDR3 is CASSPLRDTEAFF. CDR3 DNA: TGTGCCAGCAGCCCCCTTAGGGACACTGAAGCTTTCTTT. This chain joins TRBV9 and TRBJ1-1; D is ambiguous. V was trimmed by 4 bases and J by 3 bases, leaving 10 bases between them. The CDR3 totals 13 residues. Germline V lookup: CDR1 SGDLS, CDR2 YYNGEE.

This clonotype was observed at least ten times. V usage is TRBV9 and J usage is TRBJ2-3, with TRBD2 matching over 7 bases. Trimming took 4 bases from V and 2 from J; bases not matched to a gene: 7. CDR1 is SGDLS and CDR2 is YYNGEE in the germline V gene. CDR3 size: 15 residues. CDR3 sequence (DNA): TGTGCCAGCAGCCTAGCAGGGACTACCACAGATACGCAGTATTTT. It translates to CASSLAGTTTDTQYF.

CDR3 nucleotide sequence: TGTGCCAGCAGCGCGATGATAGGGTCCTACAATGAGCAGTTCTTC. This gives the protein CASSAMIGSYNEQFF. The chain carries TRBV5-5 and TRBJ2-1; D is ambiguous. From germline, CDR1 is SGHKS and CDR2 YYEKEE (reference sequence). The CDR3 is 15 amino acids. V was pared by 4 bases and J by 1 base, with 12 bases between.

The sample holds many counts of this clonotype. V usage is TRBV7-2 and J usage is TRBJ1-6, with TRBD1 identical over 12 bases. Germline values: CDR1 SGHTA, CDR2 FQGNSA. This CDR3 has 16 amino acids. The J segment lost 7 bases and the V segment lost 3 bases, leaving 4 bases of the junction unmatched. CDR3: CASSFRDRGPNSPLHF. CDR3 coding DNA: TGTGCCAGCAGCTTCCGGGACAGGGGGCCGAATTCACCCCTCCACTTT.

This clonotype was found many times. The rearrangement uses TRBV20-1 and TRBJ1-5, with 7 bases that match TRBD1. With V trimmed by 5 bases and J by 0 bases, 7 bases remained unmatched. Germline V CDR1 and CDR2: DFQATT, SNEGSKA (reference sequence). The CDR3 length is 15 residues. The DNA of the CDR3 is TGCAGTGCTGAGACAGGGACCCTTAGCAATCAGCCCCAGCATTTT. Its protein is CSAETGTLSNQPQHF.